This T cell receptor beta chain was identified in a study of blood T cells in healthy people across ages. Each donor was a healthy Caucasian individual from Russia, aged roughly 6 to 95. In each sample, at least 6 million PBMCs were isolated. Primed by a sample-barcoded 5' primer and a J-beta primer mix, a second PCR proceeded for roughly 7 to 12 cycles. Through a template-switch adaptor with 12 random nucleotides, each cDNA molecule received a tag. TCRdb analysed the 5' RACE reads with MiXCR anew, one entry per CDR3 protein. The repertoire includes approximately 1,000,000 distinct CDR3 sequences, roughly 45% of them detected once, and approximately 17% sits in the top ten. This TCR came from a woman aged 55-69 years in good health. What was sequenced was blood.

The CDR3 coding sequence is TGTGCCAGCAGCCGGTCATCTAGCGGGACGGCCGGGGAGCTGTTTTTT. It translates to CASSRSSSGTAGELFF. The J gene is TRBJ2-2, the V gene TRBV3-1; TRBD2 aligns across 9 bases. The trim removed 4 bases at V and 6 bases at J, leaving 9 bases unmatched. This CDR3 comprises 16 residues. Germline values: CDR1 LGHDT, CDR2 YNNKEL (reference sequence).